Presented here are 22 T cell receptor beta chains from one specimen sequenced in a study of cytomegalovirus exposure and HLA in healthy donors. The PCR contained 60 Vbeta and 13 Jbeta primers. Clones were sequenced by immunoSEQ multiplex PCR, and TCRdb holds only the in-frame ones, with some missing. Of just over 150,000 clones listed, roughly 80% are singletons. Sequencing used PBMCs. These receptors were taken from a woman in her 30s in good health and CMV-seronegative.

The genes are TRBV6-1 and TRBJ2-2, with 8 bases fitting TRBD2. Per germline, CDR1 MNHNS and CDR2 SASEGT. The CDR3 is 16 amino acids. Trimming at V came to 3 bases and at J to 4 bases, leaving 7 bases not matched to a gene. CDR3 protein: CASSDWSGGLTGELFF. CDR3 nucleotides: TGTGCCAGCAGTGATTGGAGCGGGGGTCTCACCGGGGAGCTGTTTTTT.

In its sample, this clone was seen once. The V gene is TRBV29-1, the J gene TRBJ2-2; D unresolved. Trimming shortened V by 5 bases and J by 4 bases, and 8 bases separated the two germline ends. This CDR3 comprises 12 residues. The germline gives CDR1 SQVTM, CDR2 ANQGSEA. CDR3 in amino acids: CSVQKSTGELFF. CDR3 DNA sequence: TGCAGCGTTCAAAAATCCACCGGGGAGCTGTTTTTT.

The chain carries TRBV13 and TRBJ1-6, with 8 bases identical to TRBD1. From germline, CDR1 is PRHDT and CDR2 FYEKMQ (reference sequence). J gave up 8 bases and V 4 bases, and 13 bases lay outside the gene matches. The CDR3 is made up of 17 amino acids. The CDR3 coding sequence is TGTGCCAGCAGCTCGGCCGACCGGGACAGGCTCTATTCACCCCTCCACTTT. Translation gives CASSSADRDRLYSPLHF.

The chain carries TRBV19 and TRBJ2-7; 7 bases line up with TRBD1. Germline lookup yields CDR1 LNHDA and CDR2 SQIVND (reference sequence). The J segment lost 2 bases and the V segment lost 3 bases, leaving 1 base of the junction unmatched. This CDR3 contains 13 residues. CDR3: CASSIGQAYEQYF. The CDR3 region has the DNA TGTGCCAGTAGTATCGGACAGGCCTACGAGCAGTACTTC.

The chain joins TRBV5-6 to TRBJ1-2; 9 bases are a match to TRBD1. V gave up 3 bases and J gave up 8 bases; unmatched junction bases: 11. In germline, CDR1 is SGHDT, CDR2 YYEEEE. This CDR3 is 15 amino acids long. CDR3 nucleotides: TGTGCCAGCAGCTACCCTGGACAGGGGATTATGGGCTACACCTTC. Translated: CASSYPGQGIMGYTF.

This clone was seen many times. The chain links TRBV5-4 to TRBJ1-2, with a weak D call TRBD1 (6 bases). Germline V gene data show CDR1 as SGHNT and CDR2 as YYREEE (reference sequence). The CDR3 has 15 residues. The germline V and J ends were trimmed by 2 bases and 2 bases, with 13 bases remaining between them. The CDR3 coding sequence is TGTGCCAGCAGCTTAGGGGGGGTAGGGAACTATGGCTACACCTTC. Its protein is CASSLGGVGNYGYTF.

This clone was counted between two and nine times. The chain has TRBV7-2 and TRBJ2-5; D is uncertain. Germline loops: CDR1 SGHTA, CDR2 FQGNSA. The ends were cut back, 5 bases at V and 0 bases at J, with 4 bases in the middle. The CDR3 has 12 residues. In DNA, the CDR3 is TGTGCCAGCAGCCAGTACCAAGAGACCCAGTACTTC. Translation gives CASSQYQETQYF.

This chain joins TRBV6-1 and TRBJ1-2; D may be TRBD1 (5 bases). The V gene's germline CDR1 is MNHNS and CDR2 SASEGT. V lost 3 bases, J lost 0 bases, and 5 bases lay in between. CDR3 length: 13 amino acids. The CDR3 DNA reads TGTGCCAGCAGTGAGACAGCTAACTATGGCTACACCTTC. Amino acids: CASSETANYGYTF.

This sequence joins TRBV19 and TRBJ2-6; 8 nucleotides agree with TRBD1. V trimming: 4 bases; J trimming: 2 bases; junction bases outside the gene matches: 7. The germline V gene has CDR1 LNHDA and CDR2 SQIVND (reference sequence). The CDR3 sequence is 17 residues long. DNA of the CDR3: TGTGCCAGTAGTAGAGGACAGGGAGGAACTGGGGCCAACGTCCTGACTTTC. Its translation is CASSRGQGGTGANVLTF.

The chain couples TRBV7-9 to TRBJ1-1; unclear D gene. Germline CDR1 and CDR2: SEHNR and FQNEAQ (reference sequence). CDR3 length equals 15 residues. The germline V and J ends were trimmed by 2 bases and 1 base, with 11 bases remaining between them. The CDR3 bases are TGTGCCAGCAGCTTAAGAGGCTCCCAGAACACTGAAGCTTTCTTT. This encodes CASSLRGSQNTEAFF.

This clone was recorded only once. V is TRBV4-2 and J is TRBJ2-3, with a possible D match to TRBD2 (6 bases). Germline CDR1 and CDR2: LGHNA and YNFKEQ. Trimming took off 8 bases at V and 2 bases at J, with 11 bases between the two ends. This CDR3 spans 13 amino acids. The CDR3 DNA reads as TGTGCCAGCCGGGCGGGGATCACAGATACGCAGTATTTT. This codes for CASRAGITDTQYF.

This clone was recorded a few times. The V gene is TRBV18, the J gene TRBJ2-7, with 9 bases aligning to TRBD1. The trim removed 3 bases at V and 5 bases at J, leaving 8 bases unmatched. The CDR3 length is 15 residues. From germline, CDR1 is KGHSH and CDR2 LQKENI. CDR3 bases: TGTGCCAGCTCACCGCCGGGACAGGGTAACCACGAGCAGTACTTC. Translation gives CASSPPGQGNHEQYF.

This clone has a handful of counts. V gene TRBV7-8 combines with J gene TRBJ1-1; no firm D call. Trimming left V 1 base short and J 4 bases short, with 4 bases between. CDR1 and CDR2 from the germline V gene are SGHVS and FQNEAQ. This CDR3 spans 12 amino acids. The CDR3 coding sequence is TGTGCCAGCAGCTTAGGGAGCACTGAAGCTTTCTTT. Its protein is CASSLGSTEAFF.

The chain joins TRBV4-1 to TRBJ1-5; 7 bases map to TRBD1. V trimming: 2 bases; J trimming: 7 bases; junction bases outside the gene matches: 8. The V gene's germline CDR1 is MGHRA and CDR2 YSYEKL. This CDR3 spans 15 amino acids. In nucleotides, the CDR3 is TGCGCCAGCAGCCAAACTACAGGGGAAGGGCAGCCCCAGCATTTT. Its protein product is CASSQTTGEGQPQHF.

The chain has TRBV7-7 and TRBJ2-7, with 8 bases lining up with TRBD1. The CDR3 has 19 amino acids. With V trimmed by 0 bases and J by 4 bases, 17 bases remained unmatched. The germline V gene encodes CDR1 SSHAT and CDR2 FNYEAQ (reference sequence). CDR3 amino acids: CASSLALYLGQGQPYEQYF. DNA of the CDR3: TGTGCCAGCAGCTTAGCGCTCTATCTTGGACAGGGACAGCCGTACGAGCAGTACTTC.

The chain links TRBV5-4 to TRBJ2-7; 16 bases match TRBD2. The germline gives CDR1 SGHNT, CDR2 YYREEE (reference sequence). The CDR3 consists of 18 residues. V trimming: 4 bases; J trimming: 4 bases; junction bases outside the gene matches: 11. CDR3 DNA: TGTGCCAGCAGCAAACCGGGACTAGCGGGGGGGAGCGGGTACGAGCAGTACTTC. It is translated as CASSKPGLAGGSGYEQYF.

The rearrangement uses TRBV7-2 and TRBJ1-2, with D hard to call. Germline values: CDR1 SGHTA, CDR2 FQGNSA. This CDR3 is built from 12 residues. V was cut by 2 bases and J by 4 bases, with 5 bases left in between. CDR3: CASSLTGYGYTF. The DNA for the CDR3 is TGTGCCAGCAGCTTAACGGGCTATGGCTACACCTTC.

V usage is TRBV30 and J usage is TRBJ1-2; D is uncertain. The CDR3 runs to 15 residues. Germline V gene data show CDR1 as GTSNPN and CDR2 as SVGIG (reference sequence). The V and J ends lost 0 bases and 6 bases respectively, with 17 bases between them. The DNA of the CDR3 is TGTGCCTGGAGTGTACGGGAGGACGGAACGAATGGCTACACCTTC. Translating gives CAWSVREDGTNGYTF.

This chain connects TRBV6-1 to TRBJ2-1; 8 bases are a match to TRBD1. This CDR3 comprises 11 residues. The ends lost 4 bases at V and 15 bases at J; junction bases unmatched: 5. Germline CDR1 and CDR2: MNHNS and SASEGT. The chain's CDR3 is CASSGRTGTFF. The CDR3 nucleotides are TGTGCCAGCAGTGGGCGGACAGGGACGTTCTTC.

This chain links TRBV5-8 with TRBJ1-1; 10 nucleotides match TRBD1. The CDR3 loop spans 15 amino acids. Per the germline V gene, CDR1 is SGHTS and CDR2 is YDEGEE. V lost 4 bases and J lost 4; bases outside the gene matches: 7. This CDR3 reads CASSRRQGAGTEAFF. As DNA, the CDR3 is TGTGCCAGCAGCCGGCGACAGGGGGCAGGCACTGAAGCTTTCTTT. The variable domain in full, with the rest retrieved from reference TRBV5-8 and TRBJ1-1, is EAGVTQSPTHLIKTRGQQATLRCSPISGHTSVYWYQQALGLGLQFLLWYDEGEERNRGNFPPRFSGRQFPNYSSELNVNALELEDSALYLCASSRRQGAGTEAFFGQGTRLTVV.

This rearrangement joins TRBV18 to TRBJ1-2; the match to TRBD1 covers 8 bases. V was pared by 4 bases and J by 7 bases, with 5 bases of the junction left unmatched. The CDR3 extends over 13 amino acids. CDR1 is KGHSH, CDR2 LQKENI, per germline. CDR3: CASSQGQDGGYTF. Written as DNA, the CDR3 is TGTGCCAGCTCACAGGGACAGGACGGTGGCTACACCTTC.

V and J are TRBV25-1 and TRBJ2-2; TRBD2 agrees at 9 bases. Trimming at V came to 3 bases and at J to 4 bases, leaving 3 bases not matched to a gene. The germline CDR1 and CDR2 sequences are MGHDK and SYGVNS. This CDR3 has 15 amino acids. CDR3 in amino acids: CASSDLAGTTGELFF. For the CDR3, the DNA is TGTGCCAGCAGTGATCTAGCGGGGACCACCGGGGAGCTGTTTTTT. Variable domain in full (rest from reference TRBV25-1 and TRBJ2-2): EADIYQTPRYLVIGTGKKITLECSQTMGHDKMYWYQQDPGMELHLIHYSYGVNSTEKGDLSSESTVSRIRTEHFPLTLESARPSHTSQYLCASSDLAGTTGELFFGEGSRLTVL.